This T cell receptor beta chain derives from a study of control samples from healthy donors and cancer patients. The CDR3 has 15 amino acids. V was pared by 0 bases and J by 0 bases, with 9 bases between. CDR1 SGHKS and CDR2 YYEKEE come from the germline V gene (reference sequence). Clones were sequenced by immunoSEQ multiplex PCR, and TCRdb holds only the in-frame ones, with some missing. The profile shows some 150,000 clones, under 95% of them singletons. This clonotype was obtained from a man aged 40-55 years in good health. The J gene is TRBJ1-2, the V gene TRBV5-5; D gene unclear. Material: blood. The CDR3: CASSLAHRPNYGYTF. In nucleotides, the CDR3 is TGTGCCAGCAGCTTGGCTCACCGACCTAACTATGGCTACACCTTC.